Listed below are T cell receptor beta chains from one sample, sequenced in a study of T cell repertoires in cytomegalovirus infection. Via MiXCR, TCRdb re-called the reads, giving one row per CDR3 protein. Among approximately 500,000 distinct CDR3 sequences, approximately 10% were seen once, and the ten largest hold more than 8.5%. Sequencing input: PBMCs. The receptors originated from a human donor in good health (CMV status not recorded). Some clones in this sample may be carry-over from other donors' samples. CDR3s leave out the opening cysteine and the closing phenylalanine or tryptophan.

J gene,V gene,CDR3 protein
TRBJ2-1,TRBV6-1,ASSDGRRSYNEQF
TRBJ1-5,TRBV20-1,SARETGGNQPQH
TRBJ2-2,TRBV7-2,ASSRPGTGTGELF
TRBJ2-7,TRBV25-1,AVASGAYEQY
TRBJ1-3,TRBV29-1,SVHQGGQDSGNTIY
TRBJ2-3,TRBV5-5,ASSRTGPSTDTQY
TRBJ2-2,TRBV5-4,ASYPLGTGELF
TRBJ2-3,TRBV5-1,ASSPARARLVTDTQY
TRBJ1-3,TRBV19,ASSQRTGPGNTIY
TRBJ2-7,TRBV11-3,ASNSRDSYEQY
TRBJ1-5,TRBV4-1,ASSQGGRFIQPQH
TRBJ1-5,TRBV19,ASSSMGQGLKPQH
TRBJ2-2,TRBV28,ASSFNRATGELF
TRBJ2-7,TRBV2,AMGTVGYEQY
TRBJ1-4,TRBV7-9,ASSPRQGRGRLATNEKLF
TRBJ2-1,TRBV11-3,ASSLGIGATPEQF
TRBJ2-7,TRBV14,ASSQYQDGPFEQY
TRBJ1-1,TRBV20-1,SASSGYEMNTEAF
TRBJ2-5,TRBV9,ASSLSPDLRETQY
TRBJ2-2,TRBV7-9,ASSLVEAAGTGELF
TRBJ2-5,TRBV12-3/TRBV12-4,ASSLTSGRKTQY
TRBJ1-3,TRBV7-4,ASSTRGQTWDTIY
TRBJ1-1,TRBV20-1,SVRRGQGTEAF
TRBJ1-5,TRBV24-1,ATSDLSQGLDRGHQPQH
TRBJ1-4,TRBV20-1,SAFRQGVENEKLF
TRBJ2-3,TRBV2,ASSEVYLVPPSTDTQY
TRBJ2-3,TRBV12-3/TRBV12-4,ASSLDSTTDTQY
TRBJ2-3,TRBV10-3,AISFSAGGTDTQY
TRBJ2-3,TRBV6-1,ASGTGTTDTQY
TRBJ1-2,TRBV5-1,ASSLIGTGDLYGYT
TRBJ1-6,TRBV5-6,ASSSQADSPLH
TRBJ2-2,TRBV28,ASGRVGMAGELF
TRBJ2-5,TRBV15,ATSNWTDFYQETQY
TRBJ2-5,TRBV5-6,ASSYDLPETQY
TRBJ2-2,TRBV5-1,ASWTDPNTGELF
TRBJ2-5,TRBV7-8,ASSLTPDREIQETQY
TRBJ2-7,TRBV28,ASSPPELLYDEQY